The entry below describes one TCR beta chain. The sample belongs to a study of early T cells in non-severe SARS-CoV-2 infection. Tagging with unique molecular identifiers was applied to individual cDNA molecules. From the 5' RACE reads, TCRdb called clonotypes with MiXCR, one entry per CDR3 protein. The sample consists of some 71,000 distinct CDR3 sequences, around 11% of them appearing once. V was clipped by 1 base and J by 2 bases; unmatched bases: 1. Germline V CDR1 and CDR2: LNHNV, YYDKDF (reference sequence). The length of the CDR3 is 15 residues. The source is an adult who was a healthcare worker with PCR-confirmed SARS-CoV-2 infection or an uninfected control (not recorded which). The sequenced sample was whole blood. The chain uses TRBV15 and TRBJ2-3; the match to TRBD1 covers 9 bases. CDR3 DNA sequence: TGTGCCACCAGCAGAGGGACAGGGGCCACAGATACGCAGTATTTT. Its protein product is CATSRGTGATDTQYF. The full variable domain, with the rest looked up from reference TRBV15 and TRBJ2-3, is DAMVIQNPRYQVTQFGKPVTLSCSQTLNHNVMYWYQQKSSQAPKLLFHYYDKDFNNEADTPDNFQSRRPNTSFCFLDIRSPGLGDTAMYLCATSRGTGATDTQYFGPGTRLTVL.